This TCR beta chain originates from a study of control samples from healthy donors and cancer patients. Clones were read by immunoSEQ multiplex PCR, and TCRdb kept only the in-frame ones, dropping some. This sample has more than 50,000 clones, with around 96% found just once. The length of the CDR3 is 13 residues. Germline lookup yields CDR1 MNHEY and CDR2 SVGAGI. V trimming: 8 bases; J trimming: 13 bases; junction bases outside the gene matches: 16. The J gene is TRBJ1-1, the V gene TRBV6-5; 7 nucleotides match TRBD1. The sequenced sample consisted of blood. This receptor was taken from a woman under 30 in good health. The CDR3 is CASGGGDSLLVFF. The CDR3 DNA is TGTGCCAGCGGAGGGGGGGACAGCCTTTTAGTTTTCTTT.